A selection of T cell receptor beta chains follows, all from one sample in a study of identical twins. A single record per CDR3 protein comes from TCRdb applying MiXCR to the 5' RACE reads. The sample includes roughly 260,000 distinct CDR3 sequences, about 14% of them seen just once. Source material: memory (CD45RO+) T cells sorted from blood. Source of these receptors: a woman under 30 in good health. Each CDR3 is given with its conserved first and last residue. The order of the fields is clone size, J gene, V gene, D gene, CDR3 protein, CDR3 DNA. A D gene is named only where the DNA matches it firmly. Size is stated for part of the rows, as once, few or many counts, or as a class when the clone is expanded.

>-|TRBJ2-2|TRBV27|-
CASSRGRGTGELFF
TGTGCCAGCTCGAGGGGAAGGGGTACCGGGGAGCTGTTTTTT
>-|TRBJ1-1|TRBV30|-
CAWIRGGNTEAFF
TGTGCCTGGATTCGAGGGGGAAACACTGAAGCTTTCTTT
>few|TRBJ2-1|TRBV7-9|-
CASSPRGAVLNEQFF
TGTGCCAGCAGCCCCAGGGGGGCGGTACTCAATGAGCAGTTCTTC
>many|TRBJ2-5|TRBV5-5|TRBD2
CASSWAGVVGETQYF
TGTGCCAGCAGCTGGGCGGGGGTGGTTGGAGAGACCCAGTACTTC
>few|TRBJ2-7|TRBV5-1|TRBD2
CASSLARSGTAYEQYF
TGCGCCAGCAGCTTGGCTCGAAGCGGGACTGCCTACGAGCAGTACTTC
>few|TRBJ2-3|TRBV7-3|-
CASSLSPGRLDTQYF
TGTGCCAGCAGCTTAAGTCCAGGGAGGTTGGATACGCAGTATTTT
>many|TRBJ1-5|TRBV12-3/TRBV12-4|-
CASSLAASPNQPQHF
TGTGCCAGCAGTTTGGCCGCCTCCCCGAATCAGCCCCAGCATTTT
>many|TRBJ2-7|TRBV5-1|-
CASSPQSRGEQYF
TGCGCCAGCAGCCCCCAATCCAGGGGCGAGCAGTACTTC
>few|TRBJ2-7|TRBV29-1|TRBD2
CSVEVVGGPVDEQYF
TGCAGCGTTGAAGTGGTGGGAGGGCCCGTGGACGAGCAGTACTTC
>few|TRBJ2-7|TRBV6-1|-
CASSRSRAGTEQYF
TGTGCCAGCAGCCGAAGTCGGGCAGGTACCGAGCAGTACTTC
>few|TRBJ2-5|TRBV14|-
CASSQVQGTQYF
TGTGCCAGCAGCCAAGTCCAGGGGACCCAGTACTTC
>-|TRBJ2-6|TRBV5-1|TRBD2
CASSLNPSGSSGANVLTF
TGCGCCAGCAGCTTGAATCCTAGCGGGAGTTCTGGGGCCAACGTCCTGACTTTC
>-|TRBJ1-2|TRBV11-1|-
CASSPGPFAGPNYGYTF
TGTGCCAGCAGCCCCGGTCCTTTCGCAGGGCCTAACTATGGCTACACCTTC
>few|TRBJ2-7|TRBV5-1|-
CASSFGAGNEQYF
TGCGCCAGCAGCTTTGGAGCTGGAAACGAGCAGTACTTC
>-|TRBJ2-1|TRBV7-9|-
CASSYIGSSYNEQFF
TGTGCCAGCAGCTATATCGGAAGCTCCTACAATGAGCAGTTCTTC
>few|TRBJ1-2|TRBV20-1|-
CSARVGDYGYTF
TGCAGTGCCCGAGTGGGGGACTATGGCTACACCTTC
>few|TRBJ2-1|TRBV12-3/TRBV12-4|-
CASSSSATGAYNEQFF
TGTGCCAGCTCTAGTAGCGCAACGGGGGCTTACAATGAGCAGTTCTTC
>-|TRBJ2-5|TRBV15|TRBD2
CATGLAGGMETQYF
TGTGCCACTGGATTAGCGGGAGGCATGGAGACCCAGTACTTC
>-|TRBJ2-7|TRBV30|TRBD2
CAWRDGTSEAYEQYF
TGTGCCTGGAGGGACGGGACTAGCGAGGCCTACGAGCAGTACTTC
>few|TRBJ1-1|TRBV20-1|-
CSSPSGGLNTEAFF
TGCAGTTCACCCTCCGGGGGATTGAACACTGAAGCTTTCTTT
>-|TRBJ1-1|TRBV2|-
CASSDFLWRQGHLF
TGTGCCAGCAGTGATTTCTTATGGCGTCAGGGGCACCTCTTT
>few|TRBJ2-1|TRBV6-2/TRBV6-3|TRBD2
CASRYRGGLRNEQFF
TGTGCCAGCAGATATCGGGGGGGCCTTAGGAATGAGCAGTTCTTC
>many|TRBJ1-5|TRBV15|TRBD1
CATSRTGGENQPQHF
TGTGCCACCAGCAGGACAGGGGGAGAGAATCAGCCCCAGCATTTT
>-|TRBJ1-1|TRBV20-1|TRBD1
CSARTGRNTEAFF
TGCAGTGCTAGGACAGGGAGGAACACTGAAGCTTTCTTT
>few|TRBJ1-6|TRBV2|-
CASDNRMDSPLHF
TGTGCCAGCGATAACAGGATGGATTCACCCCTCCACTTT
>-|TRBJ2-7|TRBV9|TRBD1
CASSVDPGGTYEQYF
TGTGCCAGCAGCGTAGACCCAGGGGGAACCTACGAGCAGTACTTC
>-|TRBJ2-3|TRBV9|-
CASSVTGSTDTQYF
TGTGCCAGCAGCGTAACAGGAAGCACAGATACGCAGTATTTT
>-|TRBJ2-3|TRBV18|-
CASSPDSDTQYF
TGTGCCAGCTCACCTGATTCAGATACGCAGTATTTT
>few|TRBJ1-2|TRBV6-2/TRBV6-3|-
CASSYSDYGYTF
TGTGCCAGCAGTTACTCGGACTATGGCTACACCTTC
>few|TRBJ1-4|TRBV2|-
CASSEARGPRANEKLFF
TGTGCCAGCAGTGAAGCAAGGGGACCAAGGGCTAATGAAAAACTGTTTTTT
>-|TRBJ2-1|TRBV10-2|TRBD2
CASTPEREKYNEQFF
TGCGCCAGCACTCCTGAGCGGGAGAAGTACAATGAGCAGTTCTTC
>many|TRBJ2-1|TRBV25-1|TRBD2
CASSVASGHNEQFF
TGTGCCAGCAGTGTGGCTAGCGGACACAATGAGCAGTTCTTC
>few|TRBJ2-1|TRBV20-1|TRBD2
CSASSGYNEQFF
TGCAGTGCTTCTAGCGGATACAATGAGCAGTTCTTC
>-|TRBJ2-7|TRBV7-2|-
CASSLNQIGEQYF
TGTGCCAGCAGCTTGAACCAAATAGGGGAGCAGTACTTC